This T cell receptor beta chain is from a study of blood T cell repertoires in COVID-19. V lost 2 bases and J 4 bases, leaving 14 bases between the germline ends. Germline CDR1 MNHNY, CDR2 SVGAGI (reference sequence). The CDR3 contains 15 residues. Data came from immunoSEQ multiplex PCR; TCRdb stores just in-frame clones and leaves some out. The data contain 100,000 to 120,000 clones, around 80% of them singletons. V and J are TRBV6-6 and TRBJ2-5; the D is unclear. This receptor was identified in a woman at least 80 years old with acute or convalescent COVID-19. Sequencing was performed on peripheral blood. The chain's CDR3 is CASSYPPLVRETQYF. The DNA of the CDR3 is TGTGCCAGCAGTTACCCACCCCTAGTGCGAGAGACCCAGTACTTC.